Listed below are T cell receptor beta chains from one sample, sequenced in a study of post-analysis software for immune sequencing data. TCRdb re-analysed the PCR reads in MiXCR, keeping a single row per CDR3 protein. The sample has a few hundred thousand distinct CDR3 sequences; roughly 34% are singletons. Sequenced input: blood. Source of these receptors: a girl under 18 with multiple sclerosis. The CDR3 runs from the conserved cysteine through the conserved F or W. D genes are given only for firm matches. Rows may omit the clone size; those that give it use once, few, many or a size class.

TRBV11-1	-	TRBJ1-1	few	TGTGCCAGCAGCTTAGGGCCGGTGAGCACTGAAGCTTTCTTT	CASSLGPVSTEAFF
TRBV12-3/TRBV12-4	TRBD2	TRBJ2-5	-	TGTGCCAGCGAAGGAGGACTAGCGGGGGAGACCCAGTACTTC	CASEGGLAGETQYF
TRBV20-1	-	TRBJ2-3	few	TGCAGTGCCCTTGGGGGCTCAGATACGCAGTATTTT	CSALGGSDTQYF
TRBV20-1	TRBD2	TRBJ2-5	-	TGCAGTGCGGAACTAGCGGGGGGCCAAGAGACCCAGTACTTC	CSAELAGGQETQYF
TRBV20-1	-	TRBJ2-1	-	TGCAGTGCTAGAGATTGGGAGGCGGCGTTCTCGCGGGCGGATGAGCAGTTCTTC	CSARDWEAAFSRADEQFF
TRBV29-1	-	TRBJ2-7	-	TGCAGCGTTGAAGATATGGAGGGATACGAGCAGTACTTC	CSVEDMEGYEQYF
TRBV3-1	TRBD1	TRBJ2-7	-	TGTGCCAGCAGCCTATCCAGGACAGGGGGGCTTCCGACCGAGCAGTACTTC	CASSLSRTGGLPTEQYF
TRBV6-5	TRBD2	TRBJ2-7	many	TGTGCCAGCAGTCAGACTAGCCGGCAGTACTTC	CASSQTSRQYF
TRBV5-1	-	TRBJ2-1	-	TGCGCCAGCAGCTGGCAGGGAGACGAGCAGTTCTTC	CASSWQGDEQFF
TRBV20-1	-	TRBJ2-5	-	TGCAGTCCCCCCCGACTCGTGGGTCAAGAGACCCAGTACTTC	CSPPRLVGQETQYF
TRBV4-1	-	TRBJ2-1	few	TGCGCCAGCAGCCAAGTGGCTGGGGGGACCTCAACCCTAAGCTCCTACAATGAGCAGTTCTTC	CASSQVAGGTSTLSSYNEQFF
TRBV6-6	-	TRBJ2-5	few	TGTGCCAGCAGTTCGCACAGACTCCAAGAGACCCAGTACTTC	CASSSHRLQETQYF
TRBV6-5	-	TRBJ2-7	-	TGTGCCAGCAGTTATGGGGAGGGGGCCTACGAGCAGTACTTC	CASSYGEGAYEQYF
TRBV11-2	-	TRBJ2-7	few	TGTGCCGGCAGCCCCATCTCTTACGAGCAGTACTTC	CAGSPISYEQYF
TRBV15	-	TRBJ1-1	few	TGTGCCACCAGCAGAGATCGGAACACTGAAGCTTTCTTT	CATSRDRNTEAFF
TRBV5-6	-	TRBJ1-3	-	TGTGCCAGCAGCCCTCGGCTCTCTGGAAACACCATATATTTT	CASSPRLSGNTIYF
TRBV6-1	-	TRBJ1-5	-	TGTGCCAGCGGCGAGGGTATTAGCAATCAGCCCCAGCATTTT	CASGEGISNQPQHF
TRBV7-2	TRBD2	TRBJ2-7	-	TGTGCCAGCAGCTTAAGGCAGCGGGGGAGCTCCTACGAGCAGTACTTC	CASSLRQRGSSYEQYF
TRBV7-2	-	TRBJ2-7	few	TGTGCCAGCAGCTTAGACCTTAGAGACTACGAGCAGTACTTC	CASSLDLRDYEQYF
TRBV29-1	TRBD2	TRBJ2-3	-	TGCAGCGTTGTAGGGGAGGGGACAGATACGCAGTATTTT	CSVVGEGTDTQYF
TRBV10-2	-	TRBJ2-1	once	TGCGCCAGCAGTGAGTCTCGGGGGTTCCACAATGAGCAGTTCTTC	CASSESRGFHNEQFF
TRBV21-1	-	TRBJ2-5	once	TGTGCCAGCAGCGGACTAGGGGAGACCCAGTACTTC	CASSGLGETQYF
TRBV27	TRBD1	TRBJ1-2	-	TGTGCCGCTAAGACAGGGGGCGGGGGCTACACCTTC	CAAKTGGGGYTF
TRBV5-1	-	TRBJ1-2	few	TGCGCCAGCAGCTTGGGAAACAGGGTCTATGGCTACACCTTC	CASSLGNRVYGYTF
TRBV18	TRBD1	TRBJ2-5	-	TGTGCCAGCTCACCACCGGGACAGACAAGAGGGGAGACCCAGTACTTC	CASSPPGQTRGETQYF
TRBV29-1	-	TRBJ2-7	-	TGCAGCGTTGAAGAACCAGGGTTTTACGAGCAGTACTTC	CSVEEPGFYEQYF
TRBV20-1	TRBD1	TRBJ1-5	few	TGCAGTGCTGACAGGGGGAATCAGCCCCAGCATTTT	CSADRGNQPQHF
TRBV9	-	TRBJ1-6	once	TGTGCCAGCAGCGTAGCGCAGCCTATGACCTCCTATAATTCACCCCTCCACTTT	CASSVAQPMTSYNSPLHF
TRBV29-1	TRBD2	TRBJ2-3	-	TGCATCGTTGATGGCGCGGGGGGCTCAGATACGCAGTATTTT	CIVDGAGGSDTQYF
TRBV24-1	-	TRBJ2-1	-	TGTGCCACCAGTGATTTGTACGGCAATGAGCAGTTCTTC	CATSDLYGNEQFF
TRBV18	-	TRBJ2-7	-	TGTGCCAGCTCACGAGGGAGTGGGGACTACGAGCAGTACTTC	CASSRGSGDYEQYF
TRBV12-3/TRBV12-4	-	TRBJ1-2	few	TGTGCCAGCAGTTTATGGGGGGCAAGCGGCTACACCTTC	CASSLWGASGYTF
TRBV4-1	-	TRBJ1-1	once	TGCGCCAGCAGCGGCCGGGGCCTGAAGCCTGAAGCTTTCTTT	CASSGRGLKPEAFF
TRBV7-2	TRBD1	TRBJ1-2	-	TGTGCCAGCAGCTCAGCCTCGGACAGGGTCCAAATCTATGGCTACACCTTC	CASSSASDRVQIYGYTF
TRBV6-1	-	TRBJ1-5	-	TGTGCCAGCAGCGAGTCCCAGGGAGGTGGAAGCAATCAGCCCCAGCATTTT	CASSESQGGGSNQPQHF
TRBV6-1	-	TRBJ2-1	many	TGTGCCAGCAGTCCAACCTATGGGGGGATCCGTACCTACAATGAGCAGTTCTTC	CASSPTYGGIRTYNEQFF
TRBV5-1	TRBD1	TRBJ2-3	-	TGCGCCAGCAGCCTGCTACAGGGGGCGGGCACAGATACGCAGTATTTT	CASSLLQGAGTDTQYF
TRBV29-1	TRBD2	TRBJ2-1	-	TGCAGCGTGAGGAGTAGCGGGGGTCCCAATGAGCAGTTCTTC	CSVRSSGGPNEQFF
TRBV12-3/TRBV12-4	TRBD1	TRBJ2-3	few	TGTGCCAGCAGCCGCCGACAGGGGGTAACAGATACGCAGTATTTT	CASSRRQGVTDTQYF
TRBV6-2/TRBV6-3	-	TRBJ2-1	-	TGTGCCAGCAGTTCAACCCCGGACGGAAAAAAGTTCTTC	CASSSTPDGKKFF